This TCR beta chain was profiled in a study of T-cell reconstitution after alpha-beta-depleted transplantation in children. As regards this clonotype: Its cognate antigen is unknown.

It was with unique molecular identifiers that the TCRbeta library was prepared. TCRdb reprocessed the PCR reads with MiXCR, giving one entry per CDR3 protein. The data show 350,000 to 500,000 distinct CDR3 sequences, with roughly two fifths seen just once and around 29% held by the top ten. V lost 6 bases, J lost 3 bases, and 12 bases lay in between. From germline, CDR1 is SGHTA and CDR2 FQGNSA. The CDR3 extends over 15 amino acids. Study-level points and caveats: Surviving recipient T cells and thymic progenitors accounted for the high day-60 TCRbeta diversity observed in some patients. One year after transplant, T-cell counts and diversity came mostly from newly produced T cells.

The receptor comes from a girl aged 2 to 9 with aplastic anemia, due to receive a stem cell transplant. The V and J genes are TRBV7-2 and TRBJ2-6, with a weak D call TRBD2 (6 bases). The sequenced sample was PBMCs, obtained before TCRalphabeta/CD19-depleted stem cell transplant. CDR3 in amino acids: CASSWRDSGANVLTF. For the CDR3, the DNA is TGTGCCAGCAGTTGGCGGGATAGTGGGGCCAACGTCCTGACTTTC.